The following is a T cell receptor beta chain sequence with its context. What it binds is unknown. These data belong to a study of OX40 agonist ivuxolimab in advanced cancers. The overall study: Patients in dose escalation had liver, melanoma, kidney or head and neck cancers.

Some clones are missing from TCRdb's copy, which holds only in-frame ones; the method was immunoSEQ multiplex PCR. This sample has about 45,000 clones, with approximately 91% found just once. V lost 4 bases, J lost 0 bases, and 11 bases lay in between. CDR1 SGHNT and CDR2 YYREEE come from the germline V gene (reference sequence). The CDR3 contains 14 residues. Autoimmune disease history or systemic immunosuppression led to patients being barred. Notes on the study in general: In the 0.1-3.0 mg/kg groups, partial responders showed among the lowest expansion. Researchers did not determine the expanded peripheral T cells' antigen specificity.

The genes are TRBV5-4 and TRBJ2-7; tentatively, D is TRBD2 (6 bases). The source was CD4+ or CD8+ T cells sorted from blood, collected in a trial of the OX40 agonist ivuxolimab. This TCR derives from an adult with an advanced solid tumor such as melanoma, head and neck, liver or kidney cancer. The CDR3 region is CASSLGTVSYEQYF. The CDR3 nucleotides read TGTGCCAGCAGCCTGGGGACTGTCTCCTACGAGCAGTACTTC.